The 8 T cell receptor beta chains presented below share a single source sample, sequenced in a study of technical replicates of blood from a few donors. Sequencing used immunoSEQ multiplex PCR; TCRdb keeps in-frame clones, though not all of them. Of about 53,000 clones in the sample, 70% to 90% are singletons; the top ten hold roughly 5.8%. Sample: PBMCs. These receptor sequences come from a human donor in good health. Some clones in this sample may be carry-over from other donors' samples.

This chain links TRBV6-5 with TRBJ1-2; D may be TRBD1 (5 bases). The length of the CDR3 is 12 residues. The germline V and J ends were trimmed by 6 bases and 8 bases, with 13 bases remaining between them. In germline, CDR1 is MNHEY, CDR2 SVGAGI. The CDR3 nucleotides are TGTGCCAGCAGGGTCGGGGGAGGCGGCTACACCTTC. This gives the protein CASRVGGGGYTF.

In this sample, this clone turned up once. The rearrangement links TRBV27 to TRBJ1-2; 8 positions match TRBD1. V was clipped by 7 bases and J by 8 bases; unmatched bases: 15. Per germline, CDR1 MNHEY and CDR2 SMNVEV (reference sequence). CDR3 size: 15 residues. For the CDR3, the DNA is TGTGCCAGCATTGGGGTCCGACAGGGGAATAGGGGCTACACCTTC. This codes for CASIGVRQGNRGYTF.

The rearrangement uses TRBV19 and TRBJ2-6; 7 bases align to TRBD2. The CDR3 consists of 15 residues. V gave up 7 bases and J gave up 4 bases; unmatched junction bases: 7. In germline, CDR1 is LNHDA, CDR2 SQIVND (reference sequence). CDR3: CASKKGLSGANVLTF. In nucleotides, the CDR3 is TGTGCCAGTAAGAAGGGACTAAGCGGGGCCAACGTCCTGACTTTC.

In this sample, this clone turned up a few times. The chain combines TRBV27 with TRBJ1-6, with TRBD1 as a possible D gene (6 bases). The CDR3 contains 14 residues. Between the trimmed V and J ends, which lost 3 bases and 10 bases, there was a span of 13 bases. The V gene's germline CDR1 is MNHEY and CDR2 SMNVEV (reference sequence). The CDR3 nucleotides read TGTGCCAGCAGTTTCCCGACAGGAAGCTCACCCCTCCACTTT. This codes for CASSFPTGSSPLHF.

This chain joins TRBV5-1 and TRBJ2-3, with 9 bases matching TRBD2. Germline values: CDR1 SGHRS, CDR2 YFSETQ. The V segment lost 10 bases and the J segment 6 bases; nucleotides outside the gene matches: 12. This CDR3 contains 14 residues. The CDR3 DNA sequence: TGCGCCGGCCGGCTAGCGGGGACGGGGGATACGCAGTATTTT. It is translated as CAGRLAGTGDTQYF.

The chain is built from TRBV6-1 and TRBJ2-7; 8 bases agree with TRBD2. The CDR3 has 17 amino acids. Unmatched junction bases numbered 8, after V lost 1 base and J lost 0 bases. Germline CDR1 and CDR2: MNHNS and SASEGT. The CDR3 region is CASSEGSGRPHSYEQYF. DNA of the CDR3: TGTGCCAGCAGTGAAGGCAGCGGGAGACCACACTCCTACGAGCAGTACTTC.

The V and J genes are TRBV27 and TRBJ2-7, with 12 bases aligning to TRBD2. CDR1 is MNHEY, CDR2 SMNVEV, per germline (reference sequence). The CDR3 sequence is 15 residues long. Unmatched junction bases numbered 3, after V lost 6 bases and J lost 0 bases. CDR3 nucleotide sequence: TGTGCCAGCAGACTGACTAGCGGGAGCTCCTACGAGCAGTACTTC. The encoded protein is CASRLTSGSSYEQYF.

The chain carries TRBV30 and TRBJ1-5; unclear D gene. CDR3 length: 14 amino acids. CDR1 GTSNPN and CDR2 SVGIG come from the germline V gene (reference sequence). V was shortened by 7 bases and J by 7 bases, with 20 bases between the two germline ends. DNA for the CDR3: TGTGCCTCCTCGAATGGAGGGAGGGAACAGCCCCAGCATTTT. Protein product: CASSNGGREQPQHF.